This TCR beta chain was sequenced during a study of post-analysis software for immune sequencing data. At the level of the study: Included courses were relapsing-remitting and secondary progressive multiple sclerosis; progressive-relapsing multiple sclerosis was also included.

Incorporated into the TCR beta cDNA libraries were unique molecular identifiers, which served to reduce PCR and sequencing biases. Input of roughly 0.9 to 11 million T cells yielded 500,000 to 650,000 cDNA molecules. MiXCR, run by TCRdb on the PCR reads, gives a single entry per CDR3 protein. This sample has 380,000 or so distinct CDR3 sequences, with roughly 36% found just once. CDR1 is DFQATT, CDR2 SNEGSKA, per germline (reference sequence). The CDR3 has 13 residues. The junction had 5 bases not matched to a gene; V was cut back by 3 bases and J by 6 bases. Study observations and caveats: Controls had lower frequencies than patients of 4 or 5 TRBV segments, which included TRBV5-6, TRBV5-1 and TRBV20-1. The normalized Chao1 diversity of multiple sclerosis patients was significantly lower than that of controls. F measure grouped same-batch samples tightly together.

With respect to this clonotype: Its antigen is as yet unknown.

The rearrangement uses TRBV20-1 and TRBJ1-1; 9 nucleotides line up with TRBD1. The origin of this receptor is a girl between 5 and 17 years old with multiple sclerosis. The material sequenced was blood. CDR3 residues: CSASGTGFAEAFF. As DNA, the CDR3 is TGCAGTGCTAGCGGGACAGGGTTTGCTGAAGCTTTCTTT.